Following are 14 T cell receptor beta chains from one sample sequenced in a study of cytomegalovirus exposure and HLA in healthy donors. PCR used 60 Vbeta primers and 13 Jbeta primers. The protocol was immunoSEQ multiplex PCR, while the TCRdb copy is restricted to in-frame clones and leaves out a portion. The profile shows about 98,000 clones, about 80% of them singletons. Sequencing was done on a sample of PBMCs. Receptors originate from a man aged 55-75 years in good health and CMV-seropositive.

CDR3 sequence: CASSGAGGPWETQYF. CDR3 sequence (DNA): TGCGCCAGCAGCGGAGCGGGGGGGCCGTGGGAGACCCAGTACTTC. This chain connects TRBV5-1 to TRBJ2-5, with 10 bases aligning to TRBD2. Germline assignment: CDR1 SGHRS and CDR2 YFSETQ. This CDR3 is 15 amino acids long. V trimming: 4 bases; J trimming: 5 bases; junction bases outside the gene matches: 8.

V gene TRBV6-5 combines with J gene TRBJ2-3; 10 bases map to TRBD2. The CDR3 length is 15 residues. The V and J ends lost 6 bases and 3 bases, in that order; junction bases with no gene match: 6. Germline assignment: CDR1 MNHEY and CDR2 SVGAGI. This CDR3 is CASSLLAGNTDTQYF. The DNA for the CDR3 is TGTGCCAGCAGCTTACTAGCGGGGAATACAGATACGCAGTATTTT.

The genes are TRBV7-2 and TRBJ2-2, with D tentatively TRBD1 (5 bases). This CDR3 is built from 15 residues. V lost 2 bases and J 5 bases, leaving 12 bases between the germline ends. In germline, CDR1 is SGHTA, CDR2 FQGNSA. The CDR3 bases are TGTGCCAGCAGCTTAATCCCAGGGTATACCGGGGAGCTGTTTTTT. This translates into CASSLIPGYTGELFF.

The genes are TRBV5-1 and TRBJ2-1; 14 nucleotides align to TRBD2. This CDR3 comprises 16 residues. After removal of 4 bases from V and 8 bases from J, the junction contained 8 bases not matched to a gene. Germline V gene data show CDR1 as SGHRS and CDR2 as YFSETQ. The CDR3 spells CASSIRTSGGKYEQFF. DNA for the CDR3: TGCGCCAGCAGCATTAGGACTAGCGGGGGGAAATATGAGCAGTTCTTC. Using reference TRBV5-1 and TRBJ2-1 for the parts outside the CDR3, the full variable domain is KAGVTQTPRYLIKTRGQQVTLSCSPISGHRSVSWYQQTPGQGLQFLFEYFSETQRNKGNFPGRFSGRQFSNSRSEMNVSTLELGDSALYLCASSIRTSGGKYEQFFGPGTRLTVL.

The chain couples TRBV2 to TRBJ1-6; D is ambiguous. This CDR3 has 14 residues. V lost 5 bases to trimming and J lost 7 bases, with 12 bases between them. Germline V gene lookup returns CDR1 SNHLY and CDR2 FYNNEI. This chain's CDR3 is CASSRQATNSPLHF. DNA of the CDR3: TGTGCCAGCAGTCGGCAGGCGACAAATTCACCCCTCCACTTT.

The chain carries TRBV6-5 and TRBJ2-2; 7 positions match TRBD2. Per germline, CDR1 MNHEY and CDR2 SVGAGI. The junction had 5 bases not matched to a gene; V was cut back by 3 bases and J by 1 base. The CDR3 is 16 residues long. This CDR3 reads CASSYNPSGNTGELFF. The CDR3 region has the DNA TGTGCCAGCAGTTATAATCCTAGCGGGAACACCGGGGAGCTGTTTTTT.

The chain has TRBV2 and TRBJ2-7, with D hard to call. The CDR3 loop spans 11 amino acids. Between the trimmed V and J ends, which lost 2 bases and 4 bases, there was a span of 3 bases. In germline, CDR1 is SNHLY, CDR2 FYNNEI. In DNA, the CDR3 is TGTGCCAGCAGTGAACCTTACGAGCAGTACTTC. Translating gives CASSEPYEQYF.

The rearrangement links TRBV27 to TRBJ2-7, with TRBD1 matching over 8 bases. Germline V gives CDR1 MNHEY, CDR2 SMNVEV (reference sequence). V lost 7 bases, J lost 5 bases, and 7 bases stayed unmatched. This CDR3 region has 13 residues. CDR3 sequence: CASKDRDRHEQYF. CDR3 coding DNA: TGTGCCAGCAAGGACAGGGATCGTCACGAGCAGTACTTC.

The gene calls are TRBV5-1 and TRBJ2-5; D possibly corresponds to TRBD1 (5 bases). The CDR3 length is 14 residues. V was shortened by 0 bases and J by 0 bases, with 6 bases between the two germline ends. The germline V gene has CDR1 SGHRS and CDR2 YFSETQ. The CDR3 here is CASSLEGYQETQYF. The CDR3 nucleotides are TGCGCCAGCAGCTTGGAGGGGTACCAAGAGACCCAGTACTTC.

This clone was observed a handful of times. The rearrangement joins TRBV30 to TRBJ2-6; D unresolved. V was trimmed by 0 bases and J by 2 bases, leaving 8 bases between them. The germline CDR1 and CDR2 sequences are GTSNPN and SVGIG (reference sequence). The CDR3 sequence is 15 residues long. The CDR3 here is CAWSVSQAGANVLTF. Written as DNA, the CDR3 is TGTGCCTGGAGTGTCTCGCAGGCTGGGGCCAACGTCCTGACTTTC.

The CDR3 DNA reads TGTGCCAGCAGCGTGGGCGTACAGAACACTGAAGCTTTCTTT. It is translated as CASSVGVQNTEAFF. The chain couples TRBV9 to TRBJ1-1; D unclear. V was shortened by 2 bases and J by 1 base, with 9 bases between the two germline ends. From germline, CDR1 is SGDLS and CDR2 YYNGEE. The CDR3 is 14 residues long. The full variable domain, rest sourced from reference TRBV9 and TRBJ1-1, is DSGVTQTPKHLITATGQRVTLRCSPRSGDLSVYWYQQSLDQGLQFLIQYYNGEERAKGNILERFSAQQFPDLHSELNLSSLELGDSALYFCASSVGVQNTEAFFGQGTRLTVV.

This sequence joins TRBV9 and TRBJ2-2; D is possibly TRBD1 (5 bases). Trimming pared 5 bases from V and 2 bases from J, leaving 10 bases between. The CDR3 has 14 residues. Germline CDR1 is SGDLS and CDR2 is YYNGEE. The CDR3 here is CASRPQANTGELFF. The CDR3 DNA is TGTGCCAGCAGGCCACAGGCCAACACCGGGGAGCTGTTTTTT.

The chain combines TRBV25-1 with TRBJ1-3, with D unresolved. The germline V and J ends were trimmed by 4 bases and 4 bases, with 2 bases remaining between them. The V gene's germline CDR1 is MGHDK and CDR2 SYGVNS. The CDR3 has 11 amino acids. This chain's CDR3 is CASSAGNTIYF. The CDR3 DNA follows: TGTGCCAGCAGTGCAGGAAACACCATATATTTT.

This chain connects TRBV7-9 to TRBJ2-5; unclear D gene. Trimming stripped 4 bases from V and 2 bases from J, with 5 bases between. CDR1 is SEHNR and CDR2 is FQNEAQ in the germline V gene (reference sequence). The CDR3 consists of 12 residues. The CDR3 nucleotides read TGTGCCAGCAGCTCTACTCAAGAGACCCAGTACTTC. Protein product: CASSSTQETQYF.